This T cell receptor (beta chain) was sequenced for a study of blood T cell repertoires in COVID-19. Study information: Italy, Spain and the United States were the sources of the convalescent and acute COVID-19 samples. The analysed material was cDNA or gDNA that came from T cells, B-cell-depleted T cells, or PBMCs.

In the original workflow: Estimates of nucleated cell counts were drawn from the amplification of reference gene primers. TCRdb keeps only in-frame clones here, not all; method: immunoSEQ multiplex PCR. V, J and clone size are taken as reported in that table, and D and trimming were inferred from the DNA itself. The sample gives 120,000 or so clones, about 72% of which show up once; about 7.1% is in the top ten. Trimming cost V 0 bases and J 7 bases; bases outside gene matches: 4. The CDR3 consists of 15 residues. CDR1 SGDLS and CDR2 YYNGEE come from the germline V gene. The chain links TRBV9 to TRBJ2-1, with TRBD1 identical over 10 bases. The receptor's source is a woman in her sixties or seventies with acute or convalescent COVID-19. Sequencing was carried out using peripheral blood. CDR3 in amino acids: CASSVGQGAGNEQFF. DNA of the CDR3: TGTGCCAGCAGCGTAGGACAGGGGGCTGGAAATGAGCAGTTCTTC.